A selection of T cell receptor beta chains follows, all from one sample in a study of PD-1 blockade in mismatch repair-deficient tumors. Clones were sequenced by immunoSEQ multiplex PCR, and TCRdb holds only the in-frame ones, with some missing. Among some 16,000 clones listed, roughly 84% were seen once. The sample was PBMCs, taken 4 weeks after starting pembrolizumab. The receptors originated from an adult with mismatch repair-deficient cancer. The CDR3 runs from the conserved cysteine through the conserved F or W. A D gene is named only where the DNA matches it firmly. A row's size may be missing; if present it is once, few, many or a size class.

CDR3 DNA: TGCAGCGTTGAACCCCAGGGGGCTCCGTCGAGCACTGAAGCTTTCTTT
CDR3 protein: CSVEPQGAPSSTEAFF
D gene: TRBD1
J gene: TRBJ1-1
V gene: TRBV29-1
clone size: -

CDR3 DNA: TGTGCCACTAGCAGAGATCTTACGGACTTGTCAATTTTT
CDR3 protein: CATSRDLTDLSIF
D gene: -
J gene: TRBJ2-3
V gene: TRBV15
clone size: -

CDR3 DNA: TGTGCCAGCAGAAAACTAGCATCCACCGGGGAGCTGTTTTTT
CDR3 protein: CASRKLASTGELFF
D gene: -
J gene: TRBJ2-2
V gene: TRBV5-4
clone size: -

CDR3 DNA: TGTGCCAGCAGCGGCAGCCTCCAGGGATACGAGCAGTACTTC
CDR3 protein: CASSGSLQGYEQYF
D gene: -
J gene: TRBJ2-7
V gene: TRBV9
clone size: few

CDR3 DNA: TGTGCCAGCAGTGAAGCGGTAACTAGCGGTAGCACAGATACGCAGTATTTT
CDR3 protein: CASSEAVTSGSTDTQYF
D gene: TRBD2
J gene: TRBJ2-3
V gene: TRBV2
clone size: -

CDR3 DNA: TGTGCCAGCACGGGACAGCCTACGGACGAGCAGTACTTC
CDR3 protein: CASTGQPTDEQYF
D gene: TRBD1
J gene: TRBJ2-7
V gene: TRBV5-4
clone size: -

CDR3 DNA: TGCGCCAGCAGCAATGCTCTAGCGGGTGCCTTAGAGCAGTTCTTC
CDR3 protein: CASSNALAGALEQFF
D gene: TRBD2
J gene: TRBJ2-1
V gene: TRBV5-1
clone size: -

CDR3 DNA: TGTGCCAGCAGCTTAGTGTCCCGGGGGGAGCAGTTCTTC
CDR3 protein: CASSLVSRGEQFF
D gene: -
J gene: TRBJ2-1
V gene: TRBV7-9
clone size: once

CDR3 DNA: TGTGCCAGCAGCTTAACTAGCGGCTACACCGGGGAGCTGTTTTTT
CDR3 protein: CASSLTSGYTGELFF
D gene: -
J gene: TRBJ2-2
V gene: TRBV7-3
clone size: -

CDR3 DNA: TGTGCCATCAAAGAGACCCAGTACTTC
CDR3 protein: CAIKETQYF
D gene: -
J gene: TRBJ2-5
V gene: TRBV2
clone size: -

CDR3 DNA: TGTGCCAGCACGGGCATTTGGGGACAGGGGCGAGTTTCCGAGCAGTACTTC
CDR3 protein: CASTGIWGQGRVSEQYF
D gene: TRBD1
J gene: TRBJ2-7
V gene: TRBV28
clone size: -

CDR3 DNA: TGTGCCAGTAGTATAGGGGTCTGGACAGGGGCTTCCTACAATGAGCAGTTCTTC
CDR3 protein: CASSIGVWTGASYNEQFF
D gene: TRBD1
J gene: TRBJ2-1
V gene: TRBV19
clone size: -

CDR3 DNA: TGTGCCAGCAGCTGGCGGGTTACCCCCACCTACGAGCAGTACTTC
CDR3 protein: CASSWRVTPTYEQYF
D gene: -
J gene: TRBJ2-7
V gene: TRBV7-2
clone size: -

CDR3 DNA: TGTGCCAGCAGTCCAACAGGGGCCCTTTCCTACAATGAGCAGTTCTTC
CDR3 protein: CASSPTGALSYNEQFF
D gene: TRBD1
J gene: TRBJ2-1
V gene: TRBV25-1
clone size: once

CDR3 DNA: TGTGCCAGCAGCTTCGGCCCGGACAGGGAGGGTAATGAAAAACTGTTTTTT
CDR3 protein: CASSFGPDREGNEKLFF
D gene: TRBD1
J gene: TRBJ1-4
V gene: TRBV5-5
clone size: once

CDR3 DNA: TGCAGCGTTACCTGGACAGGATACGAGCAGTACTTC
CDR3 protein: CSVTWTGYEQYF
D gene: TRBD1
J gene: TRBJ2-7
V gene: TRBV29-1
clone size: -

CDR3 DNA: TGTGCCATTGGGGCTAGCGGGAGTAGTAATGAGCAGTTCTTC
CDR3 protein: CAIGASGSSNEQFF
D gene: TRBD2
J gene: TRBJ2-1
V gene: TRBV2
clone size: -

CDR3 DNA: TGTGCCAGCAGCCCCCAGGGCAATCAGCCCCAGCATTTT
CDR3 protein: CASSPQGNQPQHF
D gene: -
J gene: TRBJ1-5
V gene: TRBV6-4
clone size: -

CDR3 DNA: TGTGCCAGCAGTTACCTGAGTAGCGGGAGAGAACGGCAGTTCTTC
CDR3 protein: CASSYLSSGRERQFF
D gene: TRBD2
J gene: TRBJ2-1
V gene: TRBV6-5
clone size: -

CDR3 DNA: TGCGCCAGCAGCCCCCGGGACAGGGAAGAAATTTTCTTT
CDR3 protein: CASSPRDREEIFF
D gene: TRBD1
J gene: TRBJ1-1
V gene: TRBV5-1
clone size: -